The rows below give T cell receptor beta chains drawn from one sample of a study of CD8 T cells in Susac syndrome. TCRdb passed the immunoSEQ multiplex PCR reads through MiXCR, listing each CDR3 protein once. The sample lists some 130,000 distinct CDR3 sequences; roughly 95% were seen once. Source material: CD4+ T cells from PBMCs. The receptors come from a human donor in good health. CDR3s include the opening cysteine and the closing phenylalanine or tryptophan. The D gene is left open where the match is weak. Clone size appears in some rows only: once, few, many, or a class for an expanded clone.

d_call	v_call	clone_size	j_call	cdr3_nt	cdr3_aa
-	TRBV19	-	TRBJ1-2	TGTGCCAGTAGGGAGAGGACCCCCGATGGCTACACCTTC	CASRERTPDGYTF
-	TRBV18	once	TRBJ1-5	TGTGCCAGCTCACACAGTGATAGCAATCAGCCCCAGCATTTT	CASSHSDSNQPQHF
-	TRBV20-1	-	TRBJ1-2	TGCAGTGCTAGAGGATCCAGGGATGGCTACACCTTC	CSARGSRDGYTF
TRBD2	TRBV5-1	-	TRBJ2-5	TGCGCCAGCAGCCCCTTTAGCGGGGGGGAGACCCAGTACTTC	CASSPFSGGETQYF
TRBD1	TRBV29-1	-	TRBJ1-2	TGCAGCGTGGGGACAGGGACGAACTATGGCTACACCTTC	CSVGTGTNYGYTF
TRBD1	TRBV10-3	-	TRBJ1-4	TGTGCCATCAGTGAGCCAGGGGGTAGTAATGAGAAACTGTTTTTT	CAISEPGGSNEKLFF
-	TRBV14	-	TRBJ2-5	TGTGCCAGCAGCCATTGGACAGGAGGGTCGAGGGAGACCCAGTACTTC	CASSHWTGGSRETQYF
-	TRBV7-9	-	TRBJ2-2	TGTGCCAGCAGCTTACTGGCCTGGGGGGACACCGGGGAGCTGTTTTTT	CASSLLAWGDTGELFF
TRBD2	TRBV29-1	-	TRBJ2-3	TGCAGCGTTGGGGGGACTACCGGGGATACGCAGTATTTT	CSVGGTTGDTQYF
TRBD1	TRBV5-1	once	TRBJ1-2	TGCGCCAGCAGCTTGGACTCCCCAGACAGGGGTGGCTACACCTTC	CASSLDSPDRGGYTF
-	TRBV28	-	TRBJ1-1	TGTGCCAGCAGCTCCCCCCAGTCGGCGGCTACTGAAGCTTTCTTT	CASSSPQSAATEAFF
-	TRBV25-1	once	TRBJ2-1	TGTGCCAGCAGTGAATGGGGACGGAGGGTTAACGAGCAGTTCTTC	CASSEWGRRVNEQFF
TRBD1	TRBV3-1	once	TRBJ2-3	TGTGCCAGCAGTCCGGGACAGGGGGCAGATACGCAGTATTTT	CASSPGQGADTQYF